Sequencing of this T cell receptor beta chain was carried out in a study of tumor-infiltrating lymphocytes in localized non-small cell lung cancer (dated by TCRdb to about 2021). Background on the whole study: Several histologies were represented in the cohort, which also included both smokers and never-smokers as well as patients whose samples were collected after neoadjuvant chemotherapy. The overall ICON cohort was composed of 150 or so surgical patients with localized non-small cell lung cancer whose tumors were resected. The paired tumor versus uninvolved lung comparison of immunoSEQ T-cell fraction included roughly 54 patients. Resected tumor tissue and uninvolved lung tissue described as non-adjacent to the tumor were contributed by each patient, with both tissues obtained from the same patient. TCR sequencing was one of several integrated assays, alongside flow cytometry, multiplex immunofluorescence, RNA-seq, exome sequencing and proteomics, applied to the same patients. Beyond this particular receptor, the publication reports: Tumor T-cell fraction from TCR sequencing was not associated with recurrence-free survival (p = 0.61). Higher T cell infiltration in tumors than in uninvolved lung tissue was supported by TCRbeta sequencing, consistent with immunofluorescence CD3 counts. Because assay coverage varied across patients depending on available tissue quantity, TCR sequencing was performed for only a subset of the cohort. Different pieces of the same tissue were used for different assays, so technical variation could not be separated from intratumor heterogeneity. TCR-derived T-cell fraction did not differ between the flow cytometry-defined immunotypes IM1 (good prognosis) and IM2 (poor prognosis).

Note on this clone: Its recognized antigen is unknown. No qualities accompany the bases; no much larger clone lies one base away.

The first patient joined ICON in early 2016, and enrollment wrapped up when the last patient was enrolled in late 2018. Fresh tumor and matched uninvolved tissue for in-depth immune analyses, including TCR sequencing, were collected from a subcohort of fewer than 95 patients. No cell sorting was done, and TCR sequencing was instead run on DNA isolated from bulk tissue. Ends trimmed: V by 2 bases, J by 0 bases; bases unmatched to a gene: 9. CDR1 and CDR2 are read off the germline V gene as SGHTA and FQGNSA. The CDR3 sequence holds 19 residues, the cysteine and phenylalanine included. Only CDR3 DNA is held: 57 bases, read in frame from base 1. The T-cell fraction in tumor and uninvolved lung tissue was provided by TCR sequencing with the immunoSEQ assay. The source study handled its data this way. For survival analysis, patients were divided into high (upper tertile) and low (lower two tertiles) T-cell fraction groups, which were compared by log-rank test. A signed-rank test was used to check for differences in T-cell fraction between paired tumor and uninvolved lung. Here the immuneACCESS table is served through TCRdb, limited to in-frame sequences with V and J called. Missing clones are a known gap in these copies; in checked studies unresolved V genes cover under half, and the rest lacks a known reason. D and trimming were read from the DNA, whereas the V and J calls and clone size are those reported in that table. This sample gives approximately 8,000 clones in total; more than 65% of them show up just once. Under 6% of the sample is held by the ten biggest clonotypes.

The sequence was obtained from a human donor with non-small cell lung cancer. The chain couples TRBV7-2 to TRBJ2-1; TRBD2 lines up with 11 middle nucleotides. The sequencing input was lung tumor tissue. The DNA is TGTGCCAGCAGCTTAAGTGGACTAGCGGGCCCCAGCTCCTACAATGAGCAGTTCTTC. Its protein is CASSLSGLAGPSSYNEQFF.